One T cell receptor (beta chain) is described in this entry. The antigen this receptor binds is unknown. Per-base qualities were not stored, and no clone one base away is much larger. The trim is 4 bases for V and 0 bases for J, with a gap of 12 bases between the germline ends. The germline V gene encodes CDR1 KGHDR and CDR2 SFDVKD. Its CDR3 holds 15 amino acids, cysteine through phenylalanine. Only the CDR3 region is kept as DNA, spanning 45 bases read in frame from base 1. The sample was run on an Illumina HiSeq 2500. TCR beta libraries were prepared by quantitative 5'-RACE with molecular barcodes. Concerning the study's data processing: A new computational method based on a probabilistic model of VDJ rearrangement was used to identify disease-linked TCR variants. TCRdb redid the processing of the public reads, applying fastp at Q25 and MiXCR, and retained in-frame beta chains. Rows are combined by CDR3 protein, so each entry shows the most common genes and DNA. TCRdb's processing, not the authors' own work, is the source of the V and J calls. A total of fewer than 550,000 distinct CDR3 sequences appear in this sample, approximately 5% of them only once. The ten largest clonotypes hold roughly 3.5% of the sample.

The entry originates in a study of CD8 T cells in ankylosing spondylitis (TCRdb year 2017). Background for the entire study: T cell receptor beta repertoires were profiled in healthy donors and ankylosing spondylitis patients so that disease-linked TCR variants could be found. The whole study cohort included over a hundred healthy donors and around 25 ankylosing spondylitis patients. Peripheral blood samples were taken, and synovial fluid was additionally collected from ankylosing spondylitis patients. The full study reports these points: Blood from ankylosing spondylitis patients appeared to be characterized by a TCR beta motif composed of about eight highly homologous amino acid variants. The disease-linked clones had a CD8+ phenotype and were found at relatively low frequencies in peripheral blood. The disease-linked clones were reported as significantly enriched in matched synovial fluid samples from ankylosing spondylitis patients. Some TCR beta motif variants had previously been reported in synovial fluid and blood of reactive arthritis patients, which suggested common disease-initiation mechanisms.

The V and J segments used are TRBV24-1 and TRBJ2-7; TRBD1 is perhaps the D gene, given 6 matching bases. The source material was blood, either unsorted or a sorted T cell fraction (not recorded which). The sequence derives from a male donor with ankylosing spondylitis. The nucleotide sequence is TGTGCCACCAGTGACCGCAGGGGCCCCTCCTACGAGCAGTACTTC. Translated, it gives CATSDRRGPSYEQYF.